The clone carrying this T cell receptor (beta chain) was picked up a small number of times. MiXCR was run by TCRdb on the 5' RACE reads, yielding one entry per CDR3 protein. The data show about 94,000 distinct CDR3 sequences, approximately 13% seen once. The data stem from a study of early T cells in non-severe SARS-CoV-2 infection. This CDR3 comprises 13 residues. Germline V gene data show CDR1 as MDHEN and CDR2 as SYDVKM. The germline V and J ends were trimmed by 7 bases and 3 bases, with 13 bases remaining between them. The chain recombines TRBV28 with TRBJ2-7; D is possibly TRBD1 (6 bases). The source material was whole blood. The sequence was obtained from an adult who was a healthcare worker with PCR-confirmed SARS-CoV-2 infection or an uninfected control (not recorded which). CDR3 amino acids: CASTTGQSYEQYF. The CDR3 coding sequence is TGTGCCAGCACGACAGGACAAAGCTACGAGCAGTACTTC.